This TCR beta chain was observed in a study of PD-1 blockade in mismatch repair-deficient tumors. TCRdb keeps only in-frame clones here, not all; method: immunoSEQ multiplex PCR. Altogether more than 85,000 clones are present, roughly four fifths being singletons, with the ten largest covering approximately 6.8%. The germline CDR1 and CDR2 sequences are SGHDT and YYEEEE. The CDR3 has 14 residues. Trimming at V came to 4 bases and at J to 4 bases, leaving 7 bases not matched to a gene. The specimen comprised peripheral blood, sampled approximately 8 months after starting pembrolizumab. The clonotype was recovered from an adult with mismatch repair-deficient cancer. The V call is TRBV5-6, the J call TRBJ2-7, with 8 bases fitting TRBD2. The CDR3 is CASSASGRPYEQYF. In nucleotides, the CDR3 is TGTGCCAGCAGCGCGAGCGGGAGACCTTACGAGCAGTACTTC.